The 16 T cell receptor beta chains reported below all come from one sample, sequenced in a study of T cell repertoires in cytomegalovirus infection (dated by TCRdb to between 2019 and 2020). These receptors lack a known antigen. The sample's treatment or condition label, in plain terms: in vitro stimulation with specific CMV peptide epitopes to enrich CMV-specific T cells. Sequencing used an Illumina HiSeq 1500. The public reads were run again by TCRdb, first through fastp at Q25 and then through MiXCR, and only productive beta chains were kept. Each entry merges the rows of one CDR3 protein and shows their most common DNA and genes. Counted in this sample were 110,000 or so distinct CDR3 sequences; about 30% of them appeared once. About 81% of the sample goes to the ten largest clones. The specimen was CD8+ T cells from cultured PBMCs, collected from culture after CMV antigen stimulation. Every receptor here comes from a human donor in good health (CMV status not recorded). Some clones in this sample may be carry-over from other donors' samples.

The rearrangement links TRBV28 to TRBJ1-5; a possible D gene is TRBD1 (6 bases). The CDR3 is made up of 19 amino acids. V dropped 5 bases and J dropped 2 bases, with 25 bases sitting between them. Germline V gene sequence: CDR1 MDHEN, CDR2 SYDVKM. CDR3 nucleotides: TGTGCCAGCAGTCCTTTGGCAGGGGCAGGAGGTATTGGCAATCAGCCCCAGCATTTT. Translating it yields CASSPLAGAGGIGNQPQHF.

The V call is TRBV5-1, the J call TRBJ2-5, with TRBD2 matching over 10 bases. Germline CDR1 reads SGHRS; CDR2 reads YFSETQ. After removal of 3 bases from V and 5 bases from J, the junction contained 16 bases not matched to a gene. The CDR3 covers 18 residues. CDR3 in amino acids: CASSSKWLAGDPRETQYF. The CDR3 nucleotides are TGCGCCAGCAGCTCAAAATGGCTAGCGGGGGATCCTAGGGAGACCCAGTACTTC.

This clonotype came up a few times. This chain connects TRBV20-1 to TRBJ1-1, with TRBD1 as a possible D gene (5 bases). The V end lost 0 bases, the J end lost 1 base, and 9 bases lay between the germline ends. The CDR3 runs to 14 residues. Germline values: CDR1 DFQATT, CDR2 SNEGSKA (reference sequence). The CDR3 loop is CSARESGRNTEAFF. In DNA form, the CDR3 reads TGCAGTGCTAGAGAGTCAGGGAGGAACACTGAAGCTTTCTTT.

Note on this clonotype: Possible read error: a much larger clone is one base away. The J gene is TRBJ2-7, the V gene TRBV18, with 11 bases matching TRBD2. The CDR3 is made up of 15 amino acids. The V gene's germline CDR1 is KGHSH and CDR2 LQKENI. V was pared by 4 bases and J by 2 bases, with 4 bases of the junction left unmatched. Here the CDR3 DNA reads TGTGCCAGCTCACGACTAGCGGGGACAACCTACGAGCAGTACTTC. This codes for CASSRLAGTTYEQYF.

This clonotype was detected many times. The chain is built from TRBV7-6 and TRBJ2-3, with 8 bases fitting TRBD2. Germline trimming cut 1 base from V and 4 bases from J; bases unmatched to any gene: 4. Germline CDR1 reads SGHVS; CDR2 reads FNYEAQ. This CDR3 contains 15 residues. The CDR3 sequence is CASSLGTSSPDTQYF. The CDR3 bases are TGTGCCAGCAGCTTAGGGACTAGCAGCCCAGATACGCAGTATTTT.

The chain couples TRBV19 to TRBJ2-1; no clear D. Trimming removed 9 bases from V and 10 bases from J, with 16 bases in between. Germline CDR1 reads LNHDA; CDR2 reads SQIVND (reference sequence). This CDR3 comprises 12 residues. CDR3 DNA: TGTGCCAGAAAAGGACGCGGAAAGGAGCAGTTCTTC. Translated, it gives CARKGRGKEQFF.

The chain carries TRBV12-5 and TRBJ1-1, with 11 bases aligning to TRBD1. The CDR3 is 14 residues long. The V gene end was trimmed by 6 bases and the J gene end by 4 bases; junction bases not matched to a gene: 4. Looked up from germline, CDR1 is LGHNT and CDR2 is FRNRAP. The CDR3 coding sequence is TGTGCTAGTGGCCCCGGGACAGGGGGCACTGAAGCTTTCTTT. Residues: CASGPGTGGTEAFF.

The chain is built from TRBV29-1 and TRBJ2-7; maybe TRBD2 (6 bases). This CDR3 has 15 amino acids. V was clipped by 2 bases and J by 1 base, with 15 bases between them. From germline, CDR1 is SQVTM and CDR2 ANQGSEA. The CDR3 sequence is CSVELDGTASYEQYF. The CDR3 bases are TGCAGCGTTGAATTAGACGGGACTGCTTCCTACGAGCAGTACTTC.

This CDR3 is CASSAGTGWHNEQFF. The CDR3 nucleotides read TGTGCCAGCAGCGCCGGGACAGGGTGGCACAATGAGCAGTTCTTC. The chain recombines TRBV9 with TRBJ2-1; TRBD1 aligns across 9 bases. The CDR3 spans 15 residues. Looked up from germline, CDR1 is SGDLS and CDR2 is YYNGEE. Germline trimming cut 3 bases from V and 5 bases from J; bases unmatched to any gene: 6.

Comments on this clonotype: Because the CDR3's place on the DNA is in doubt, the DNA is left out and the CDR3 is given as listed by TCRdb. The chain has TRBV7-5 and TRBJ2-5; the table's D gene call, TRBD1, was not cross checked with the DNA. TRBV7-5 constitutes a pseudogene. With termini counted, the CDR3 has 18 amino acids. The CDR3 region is CISVPEADTGTVPETQYF.

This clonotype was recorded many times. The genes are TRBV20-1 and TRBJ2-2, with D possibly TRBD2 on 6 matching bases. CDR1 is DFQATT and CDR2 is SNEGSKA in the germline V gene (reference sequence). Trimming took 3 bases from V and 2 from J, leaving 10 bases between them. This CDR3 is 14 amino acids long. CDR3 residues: CSARVGGNTGELFF. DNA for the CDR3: TGCAGTGCTAGGGTGGGGGGTAACACCGGGGAGCTGTTTTTT.

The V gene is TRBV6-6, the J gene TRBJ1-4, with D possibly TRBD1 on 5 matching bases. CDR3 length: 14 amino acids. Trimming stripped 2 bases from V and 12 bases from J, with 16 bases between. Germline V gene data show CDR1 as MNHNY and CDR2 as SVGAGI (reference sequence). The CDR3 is CASSYPGPLSELFF. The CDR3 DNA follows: TGTGCCAGCAGTTACCCGGGACCCCTAAGTGAACTGTTTTTT.

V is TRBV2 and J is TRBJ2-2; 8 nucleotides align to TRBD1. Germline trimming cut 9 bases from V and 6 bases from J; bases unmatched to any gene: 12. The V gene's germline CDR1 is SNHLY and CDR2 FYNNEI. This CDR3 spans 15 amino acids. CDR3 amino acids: CASSPGQDPPGELFF. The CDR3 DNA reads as TGTGCCAGTAGTCCGGGACAGGACCCACCCGGGGAGCTGTTTTTT.

The CDR3 reads CASGNLGTQYF. In DNA, the CDR3 is TGTGCCAGCGGCAATCTGGGTACGCAGTATTTT. J is TRBJ2-3 and V is TRBV2; unclear D gene. V was shortened by 8 bases and J by 8 bases, with 11 bases between the two germline ends. The CDR3 contains 11 residues. Germline assignment: CDR1 SNHLY and CDR2 FYNNEI.

CDR3 sequence reads: CASSLWTEGTMGEKLFF. CDR3 nucleotide sequence: TGTGCCAGCAGTTTATGGACTGAGGGGACAATGGGTGAAAAACTGTTTTTT. This sequence joins TRBV28 and TRBJ1-4; weak D call: TRBD1 (6 bases). Germline CDR1 is MDHEN and CDR2 is SYDVKM. V lost 0 bases and J 7 bases, leaving 18 bases between the germline ends. This CDR3 comprises 17 residues. Full variable domain (outside the CDR3, taken from reference TRBV28 and TRBJ1-4): DVKVTQSSRYLVKRTGEKVFLECVQDMDHENMFWYRQDPGLGLRLIYFSYDVKMKEKGDIPEGYSVSREKKERFSLILESASTNQTSMYLCASSLWTEGTMGEKLFFGSGTQLSVL.

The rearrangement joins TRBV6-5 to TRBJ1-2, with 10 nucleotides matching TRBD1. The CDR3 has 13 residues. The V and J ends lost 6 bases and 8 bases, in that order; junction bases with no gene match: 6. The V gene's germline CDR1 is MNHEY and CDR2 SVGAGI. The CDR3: CASSPGQGIGYTF. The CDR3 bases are TGTGCCAGCAGCCCGGGACAGGGGATCGGCTACACCTTC.